This TCR beta chain was identified during a study of cytomegalovirus exposure and HLA in healthy donors. 60 Vbeta and 13 Jbeta primers were used in PCR. TCRdb keeps only in-frame clones here, not all; method: immunoSEQ multiplex PCR. The sample shows approximately 210,000 clones, approximately 80% of them seen only once. V gave up 6 bases and J gave up 3 bases; unmatched junction bases: 10. Per germline, CDR1 MDHEN and CDR2 SYDVKM. The CDR3 totals 15 residues. The V and J genes are TRBV28 and TRBJ2-7; 8 positions agree with TRBD1. The source of this sequence is a woman between 50 and 59 years old in good health and CMV-seropositive. The sample comprised PBMCs. The CDR3 coding sequence is TGTGCCAGCAGCCCCTCCCGGACAGGGAGCTACGAGCAGTACTTC. This encodes CASSPSRTGSYEQYF.